This TCR beta chain came from a study of T cell repertoires in cytomegalovirus infection. Study information: Public TCR beta signatures indicated both CMV infection and matching HLA type.

As concerns this clonotype: Its antigen is not known.

MiXCR, applied by TCRdb to the reads, yields one record per CDR3 protein. This table has 150,000 to 180,000 distinct CDR3 sequences, 23% appearing once. Whole-study findings and limits: People with CMV and the relevant HLA were identified by cumulative public TCR beta family frequency.

Deletions cut 1 base from V and 1 base from J, with 11 bases between. The CDR3 is 15 amino acids. The germline gives CDR1 SGHVS, CDR2 FQNEAQ. The clonotype comes from a human donor in good health (CMV status not recorded). Some clones in this sample may be carry-over from other donors' samples. Sequencing was carried out using PBMCs. V is TRBV7-8 and J is TRBJ2-7, with D perhaps TRBD1 (5 bases). CDR3 nucleotide sequence: TGTGCCAGCAGCTTAGGAGAGACAGCTTCCTACGAGCAGTACTTC. This sequence encodes CASSLGETASYEQYF. The full variable domain, with the rest looked up from reference TRBV7-8 and TRBJ2-7, is GAGVSQSPRYKVAKRGQDVALRCDPISGHVSLFWYQQALGQGPEFLTYFQNEAQLDKSGLPSDRFFAERPEGSVSTLKIQRTQQEDSAVYLCASSLGETASYEQYFGPGTRLTVT.